These 20 T cell receptor beta chains were sequenced from one sample in a study of T cells in localized non-small cell lung cancer. The repertoire was sequenced with immunoSEQ multiplex PCR; TCRdb's copy has only in-frame clones and lacks some. Of 35,000 or so clones listed, around 88% are singletons. Sequenced material: peripheral blood, taken before any cancer treatment. Every receptor here comes from a woman between 40 and 69 years old with stage I lung adenocarcinoma.

J is TRBJ1-6 and V is TRBV10-3, with D tentatively TRBD1 (6 bases). From germline, CDR1 is ENHRY and CDR2 SYGVKD. V was shortened by 0 bases and J by 9 bases, with 15 bases between the two germline ends. This CDR3 has 16 residues. The CDR3 region is CAISESVSGGGSPLHF. Written as DNA, the CDR3 is TGTGCCATCAGTGAGTCAGTGTCGGGGGGCGGTTCACCCCTCCACTTT.

The chain links TRBV7-8 to TRBJ1-4, with TRBD1 identical over 8 bases. The CDR3 extends over 15 amino acids. Germline lookup yields CDR1 SGHVS and CDR2 FQNEAQ. V lost 3 bases, J lost 3 bases, and 3 bases stayed unmatched. This CDR3 reads CASSFYRGSNEKLFF. The CDR3 DNA is TGTGCCAGCAGCTTTTACAGGGGGTCTAATGAAAAACTGTTTTTT.

The rearrangement links TRBV23-1 to TRBJ1-2, with TRBD1 matching over 7 bases. TRBV23-1 is an ORF for which the function is uncertain. The CDR3 runs 20 residues. Trimming cost V 4 bases and J 0 bases; bases outside gene matches: 20. The CDR3 sequence: CASSPTPVSTGQATNYGYTF. The CDR3 DNA reads TGCGCCAGCAGTCCCACCCCGGTTAGTACTGGACAGGCCACTAACTATGGCTACACCTTC.

The J gene is TRBJ1-1, the V gene TRBV5-1; a weak D match, TRBD1 (5 bases). The CDR3 is made up of 17 amino acids. The germline CDR1 and CDR2 sequences are SGHRS and YFSETQ. Trimming stripped 0 bases from V and 1 base from J, with 16 bases between. Here the CDR3 reads CASSLESRGERNTEAFF. DNA for the CDR3: TGCGCCAGCAGCTTGGAGTCGCGGGGGGAAAGGAACACTGAAGCTTTCTTT.

This chain uses TRBV4-2 with TRBJ2-3, with D possibly matching TRBD1 (5 bases). The CDR3 covers 15 residues. Deletions cut 1 base from V and 4 bases from J, with 12 bases between. Germline lookup yields CDR1 LGHNA and CDR2 YNFKEQ. The CDR3 DNA reads as TGTGCCAGCAGCCAAGCGTTTCAGGGATCAGATACGCAGTATTTT. Protein product: CASSQAFQGSDTQYF.

The V and J genes are TRBV29-1 and TRBJ2-3, with D possibly TRBD2 on 7 matching bases. V was clipped by 4 bases and J by 0 bases, with 17 bases between them. In germline, CDR1 is SQVTM, CDR2 ANQGSEA. The CDR3 extends over 16 amino acids. CDR3 in amino acids: CSVVPWGGKSTDTQYF. For the CDR3, the DNA is TGCAGCGTTGTCCCCTGGGGGGGCAAAAGCACAGATACGCAGTATTTT.

The chain uses TRBV5-4 and TRBJ1-1; the D gene is possibly TRBD1 (6 bases). V lost 7 bases and J 10 bases, leaving 23 bases between the germline ends. Germline CDR1 and CDR2: SGHNT and YYREEE (reference sequence). CDR3 length equals 14 residues. CDR3 sequence (DNA): TGTGCCAGCGGGGAGGACGGGCGGGACACTAGAGCTTTCTTT. It yields the protein CASGEDGRDTRAFF.

This clone was found once. The CDR3 DNA reads as TGCGCCAGCAGCCAAGATGCGGAGGGGGTAGCGAATGAGCAGTTCTTC. It specifies CASSQDAEGVANEQFF. The V call is TRBV4-3, the J call TRBJ2-1; D may correspond to TRBD1 or TRBD2 (6 bases each). The CDR3 totals 16 residues. The germline V gene encodes CDR1 LGHNA and CDR2 YSLEER. V lost 0 bases and J lost 7, with 16 bases in between.

Here the CDR3 reads CATSTRGGQPQHF. The CDR3 coding sequence is TGTGCCACCAGCACCAGGGGAGGACAGCCCCAGCATTTT. The chain is built from TRBV15 and TRBJ1-5, with D perhaps matching TRBD1 (6 bases). Between the trimmed V and J ends, which lost 4 bases and 7 bases, there was a span of 11 bases. This CDR3 region has 13 residues. Per germline, CDR1 LNHNV and CDR2 YYDKDF (reference sequence).

The rearrangement uses TRBV5-1 and TRBJ2-1, with D perhaps TRBD1 or TRBD2 (5 bases each). Germline V lookup: CDR1 SGHRS, CDR2 YFSETQ. Trimming pared 0 bases from V and 4 bases from J, leaving 11 bases between. CDR3 length: 15 amino acids. CDR3 region: CASSLDGGNYNEQFF. The CDR3 region has the DNA TGCGCCAGCAGCTTGGATGGGGGAAATTACAATGAGCAGTTCTTC.

J is TRBJ1-4 and V is TRBV5-1; perhaps TRBD1 as D (5 bases). Germline V gene sequence: CDR1 SGHRS, CDR2 YFSETQ. This CDR3 is built from 14 residues. Deletions cut 2 bases from V and 5 bases from J, with 10 bases between. The CDR3 reads CASSFGTGNEKLFF. The CDR3 nucleotides read TGCGCCAGCAGCTTCGGGACGGGCAATGAAAAACTGTTTTTT.

This clone was counted a few times. This chain joins TRBV11-2 and TRBJ2-4, with D perhaps being TRBD1 or TRBD2 (5 bases each). From germline, CDR1 is SGHAT and CDR2 FQNNGV. The V end was cut by 5 bases, the J end by 0 bases, with 17 bases between. This CDR3 has 17 amino acids. The CDR3 spells CASSLRSSGTAKNIQYF. DNA of the CDR3: TGTGCCAGCAGCCTGCGCTCATCAGGGACAGCCAAAAACATTCAGTACTTC.

This clone came up once. One end of the junction does not line up with germline, which may come from a read error. This chain links TRBV7-6 with TRBJ2-2; D remains unclear. CDR3 size: 15 residues. In germline, CDR1 is SGHVS, CDR2 FNYEAQ. This CDR3 is CASSLVSSNAGELFF. In nucleotides, the CDR3 is TGTGCCAGCAGCTTAGTGAGTTCGAACGCCGGGGAGCTGTTTTTT. The complete variable domain, with remaining parts taken from reference TRBV7-6 and TRBJ2-2, reads GAGVSQSPRYKVTKRGQDVALRCDPISGHVSLYWYRQALGQGPEFLTYFNYEAQQDKSGLPNDRFSAERPEGSISTLTIQRTEQRDSAMYRCASSLVSSNAGELFFGEGSRLTVL.

The chain uses TRBV19 and TRBJ1-1, with D unclear. The CDR3 loop spans 13 amino acids. Germline CDR1 is LNHDA and CDR2 is SQIVND (reference sequence). Between the trimmed V and J ends, which lost 8 bases and 1 base, there was a span of 11 bases. CDR3 loop: CASRRGPNTEAFF. CDR3 nucleotide sequence: TGTGCCAGTCGTAGAGGCCCGAACACTGAAGCTTTCTTT.

V and J are TRBV18 and TRBJ1-1, with D tentatively TRBD1 (5 bases). Trimming took 6 bases from V and 0 from J, leaving 11 bases between them. CDR3 length equals 14 residues. The germline CDR1 and CDR2 sequences are KGHSH and LQKENI. In DNA, the CDR3 is TGTGCCAGCTCCAAGACAGCACTGAACACTGAAGCTTTCTTT. Residues: CASSKTALNTEAFF.

The rearrangement joins TRBV6-5 to TRBJ1-1, with 7 bases aligning to TRBD1. The CDR3 extends over 15 amino acids. Germline CDR1 is MNHEY and CDR2 is SVGAGI. The trim removed 5 bases at V and 1 base at J, leaving 7 bases unmatched. The CDR3 DNA is TGTGCCAGCAGTCGACAGGGTGGGGGGAACACTGAAGCTTTCTTT. Translation: CASSRQGGGNTEAFF.

The chain joins TRBV5-1 to TRBJ2-5; D is uncertain. Germline assignment: CDR1 SGHRS and CDR2 YFSETQ. The CDR3 is 13 amino acids. V was shortened by 4 bases and J by 1 base, with 8 bases between the two germline ends. The CDR3: CASSEAGQETQYF. The CDR3 DNA reads TGCGCCAGCAGCGAAGCCGGCCAAGAGACCCAGTACTTC.

The chain couples TRBV7-9 to TRBJ2-4, with 8 bases fitting TRBD1. V trimming: 0 bases; J trimming: 0 bases; junction bases outside the gene matches: 10. In germline, CDR1 is SEHNR, CDR2 FQNEAQ (reference sequence). The CDR3 length is 19 residues. In DNA form, the CDR3 reads TGTGCCAGCAGCTTAGCCGACAGGGGTCCCTTTTTAGCCAAAAACATTCAGTACTTC. Residues: CASSLADRGPFLAKNIQYF.

This clone was seen more than once but under ten times. V usage is TRBV28 and J usage is TRBJ2-2, with D uncertain. This CDR3 region has 14 residues. Trimming left V 4 bases short and J 5 bases short, with 11 bases between. The germline V gene encodes CDR1 MDHEN and CDR2 SYDVKM. The CDR3 here is CASSSPPITGELFF. The DNA for the CDR3 is TGTGCCAGCAGTTCCCCCCCTATTACCGGGGAGCTGTTTTTT.

Details on this clone: The limits of the CDR3 on the DNA are not certain, so only TCRdb's listed CDR3 is given. The CDR3: CASSILARANTEAFF. The chain recombines TRBV19 with TRBJ1-1; TRBD1 is taken as the D call from the table, unchecked against the DNA. Both ends counted, the CDR3 spans 15 residues. Germline-derived CDR1 and CDR2 are LNHDA and SQIVND (reference sequence).